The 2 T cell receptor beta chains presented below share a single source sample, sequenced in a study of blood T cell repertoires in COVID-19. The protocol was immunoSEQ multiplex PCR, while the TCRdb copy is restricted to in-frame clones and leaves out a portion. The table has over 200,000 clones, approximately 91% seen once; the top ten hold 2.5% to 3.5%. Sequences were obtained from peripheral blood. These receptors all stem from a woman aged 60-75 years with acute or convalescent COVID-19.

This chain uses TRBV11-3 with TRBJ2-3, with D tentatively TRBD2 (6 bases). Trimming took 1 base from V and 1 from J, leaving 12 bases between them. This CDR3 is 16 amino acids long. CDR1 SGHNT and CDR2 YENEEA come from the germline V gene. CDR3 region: CASSLVRGGGTDTQYF. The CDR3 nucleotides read TGTGCCAGCAGCTTAGTTCGAGGCGGGGGCACAGATACGCAGTATTTT.

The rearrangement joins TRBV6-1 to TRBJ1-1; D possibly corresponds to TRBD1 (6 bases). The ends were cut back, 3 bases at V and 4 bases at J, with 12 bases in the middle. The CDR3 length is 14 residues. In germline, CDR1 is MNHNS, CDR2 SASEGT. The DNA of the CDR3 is TGTGCCAGCAGTGATTGGGGGCATGGCACTGAAGCTTTCTTT. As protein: CASSDWGHGTEAFF.